This T cell receptor (beta chain) was retrieved from a study of blood T cell repertoires in COVID-19. At the level of the study: Material from acute and convalescent COVID-19 was sourced from the United States, Italy and Spain. Sample material is recorded as cDNA or gDNA derived from T cells, B-cell-depleted T cells, or PBMCs.

As originally analysed: Reference gene primer amplification yielded estimated nucleated cell counts. TCRdb's table, derived via immunoSEQ multiplex PCR, lists solely in-frame clones and lacks some. V, J and clone size are taken as reported in that table, and D and trimming were inferred from the DNA itself. Here the sample spans fewer than 55,000 clones, about four fifths being singletons. The CDR3 is 16 residues long. Trimming took 3 bases from V and 9 from J; bases not matched to a gene: 10. The germline V gene encodes CDR1 MDHEN and CDR2 SYDVKM. The chain recombines TRBV28 with TRBJ2-1; 11 nucleotides match TRBD1. The clonotype comes from a woman older than 75 with COVID-19, enrolled during active disease. Sample: peripheral blood. The CDR3 nucleotides are TGTGCCAGCAGTTTGGTGTTGGGGACAGGGGGATCTGAGCAGTTCTTC. This translates into CASSLVLGTGGSEQFF.